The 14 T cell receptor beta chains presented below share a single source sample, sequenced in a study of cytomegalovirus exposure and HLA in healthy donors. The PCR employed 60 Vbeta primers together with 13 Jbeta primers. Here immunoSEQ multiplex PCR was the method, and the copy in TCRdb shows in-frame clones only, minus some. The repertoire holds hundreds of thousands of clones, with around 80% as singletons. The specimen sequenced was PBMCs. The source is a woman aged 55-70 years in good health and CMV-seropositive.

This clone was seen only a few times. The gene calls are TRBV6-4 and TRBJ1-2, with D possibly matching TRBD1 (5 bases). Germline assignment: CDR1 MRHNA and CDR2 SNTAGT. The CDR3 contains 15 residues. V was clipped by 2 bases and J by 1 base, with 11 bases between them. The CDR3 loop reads CASSDAGTDNYGYTF. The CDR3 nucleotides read TGTGCCAGCAGTGACGCCGGGACTGATAACTATGGCTACACCTTC.

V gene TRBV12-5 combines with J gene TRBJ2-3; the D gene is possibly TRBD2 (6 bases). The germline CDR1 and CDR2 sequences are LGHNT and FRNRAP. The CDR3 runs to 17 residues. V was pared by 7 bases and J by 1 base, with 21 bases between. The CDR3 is CASAKGTGEPGTDTQYF. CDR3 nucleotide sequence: TGTGCTAGTGCCAAAGGGACGGGAGAACCAGGCACAGATACGCAGTATTTT.

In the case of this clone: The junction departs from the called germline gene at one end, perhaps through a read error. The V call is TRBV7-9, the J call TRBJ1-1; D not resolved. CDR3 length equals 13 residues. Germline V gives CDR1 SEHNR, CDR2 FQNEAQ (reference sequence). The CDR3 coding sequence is TGTTCCAGCAGCACGCCCGGGAACACTGAAGCTTTCTTT. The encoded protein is CSSSTPGNTEAFF.

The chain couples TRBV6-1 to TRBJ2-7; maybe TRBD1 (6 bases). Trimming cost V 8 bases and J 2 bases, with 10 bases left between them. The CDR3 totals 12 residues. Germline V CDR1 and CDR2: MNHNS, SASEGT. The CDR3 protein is CASGGGTYEQYF. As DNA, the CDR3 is TGTGCCAGCGGGGGCGGAACCTACGAGCAGTACTTC.

Here the CDR3 reads CASSNSRQGPQETQYF. CDR3 nucleotide sequence: TGTGCCAGTAGTAACTCAAGACAGGGCCCCCAAGAGACCCAGTACTTC. The V gene is TRBV19, the J gene TRBJ2-5; the match to TRBD1 covers 7 bases. The CDR3 extends over 16 amino acids. The trim removed 4 bases at V and 1 base at J, leaving 9 bases unmatched. From germline, CDR1 is LNHDA and CDR2 SQIVND (reference sequence). The full variable domain, rest sourced from reference TRBV19 and TRBJ2-5, is DGGITQSPKYLFRKEGQNVTLSCEQNLNHDAMYWYRQDPGQGLRLIYYSQIVNDFQKGDIAEGYSVSREKKESFPLTVTSAQKNPTAFYLCASSNSRQGPQETQYFGPGTRLLVL.

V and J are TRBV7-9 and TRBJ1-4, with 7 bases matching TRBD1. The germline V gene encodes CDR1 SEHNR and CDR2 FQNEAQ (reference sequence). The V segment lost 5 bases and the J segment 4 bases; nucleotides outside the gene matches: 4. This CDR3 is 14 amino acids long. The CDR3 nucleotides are TGTGCCAGCAGCACGGACAGGATTAATGAAAAACTGTTTTTT. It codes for CASSTDRINEKLFF.

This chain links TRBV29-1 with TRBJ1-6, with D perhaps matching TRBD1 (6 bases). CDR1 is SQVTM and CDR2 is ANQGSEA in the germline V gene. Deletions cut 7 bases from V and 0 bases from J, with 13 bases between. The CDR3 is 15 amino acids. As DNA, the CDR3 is TGCAGCGCCCGGACAGACAGCTCCTATAATTCACCCCTCCACTTT. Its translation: CSARTDSSYNSPLHF.

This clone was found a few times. CDR3 sequence (DNA): TGTGCCTGGAGTACCCCGACAGGGGTTCGGTATCAGCCCCAGCATTTT. This gives the protein CAWSTPTGVRYQPQHF. The chain carries TRBV30 and TRBJ1-5; TRBD1 agrees at 8 bases. Trimming at V came to 2 bases and at J to 5 bases, leaving 11 bases not matched to a gene. CDR1 is GTSNPN and CDR2 is SVGIG in the germline V gene (reference sequence). This CDR3 has 16 amino acids.

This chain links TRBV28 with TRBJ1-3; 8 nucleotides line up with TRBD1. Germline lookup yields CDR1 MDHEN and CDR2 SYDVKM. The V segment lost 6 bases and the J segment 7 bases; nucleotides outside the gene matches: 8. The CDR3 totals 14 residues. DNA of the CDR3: TGTGCCAGCAGGGCGGACAGGGATGGTAACACCATATATTTT. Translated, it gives CASRADRDGNTIYF.

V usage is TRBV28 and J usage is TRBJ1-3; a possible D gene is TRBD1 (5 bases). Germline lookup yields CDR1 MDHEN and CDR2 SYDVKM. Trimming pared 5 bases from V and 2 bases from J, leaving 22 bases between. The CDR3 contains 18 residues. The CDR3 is CASSPGGGITLPGNTIYF. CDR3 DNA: TGTGCCAGCAGTCCGGGGGGAGGAATAACCCTTCCTGGAAACACCATATATTTT.

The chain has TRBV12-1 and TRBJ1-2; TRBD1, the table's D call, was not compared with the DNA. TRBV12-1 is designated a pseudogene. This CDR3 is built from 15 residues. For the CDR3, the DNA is TGTGCCAGCAGCCCACACGGACAGGCCCTCTATGGCTACACCTTC. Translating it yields CASSPHGQALYGYTF.

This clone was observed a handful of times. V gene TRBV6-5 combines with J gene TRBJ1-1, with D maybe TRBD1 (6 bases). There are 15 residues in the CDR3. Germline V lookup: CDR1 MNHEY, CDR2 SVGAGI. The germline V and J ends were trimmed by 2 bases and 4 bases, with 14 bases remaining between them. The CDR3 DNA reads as TGTGCCAGCAGTTACGGGGGGGGCGCGGTCACTGAAGCTTTCTTT. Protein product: CASSYGGGAVTEAFF.

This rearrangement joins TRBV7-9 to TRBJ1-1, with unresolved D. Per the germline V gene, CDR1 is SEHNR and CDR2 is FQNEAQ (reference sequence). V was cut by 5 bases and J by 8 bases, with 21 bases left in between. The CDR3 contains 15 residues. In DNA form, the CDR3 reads TGTGCCAGCAGCCCGCGGCGGCTGGAAGTTGACGAAGCTTTCTTT. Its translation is CASSPRRLEVDEAFF.

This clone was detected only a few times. The CDR3 protein is CASSPPVAYYEQYF. The DNA of the CDR3 is TGTGCCAGCTCACCACCGGTGGCTTACTACGAGCAGTACTTC. V is TRBV18 and J is TRBJ2-7; D is unclear. V lost 0 bases and J 3 bases, leaving 9 bases between the germline ends. CDR3 length: 14 residues. The germline CDR1 and CDR2 sequences are KGHSH and LQKENI.